Shown below are 8 T cell receptor beta chains from a single sample sequenced in a study of tissue T cells after allogeneic stem cell transplantation. Only in-frame clones appear in the TCRdb table, and some are missing; sequencing was by immunoSEQ multiplex PCR. The sample has 25,000 or so clones, about 89% seen once. The material was blood, obtained before transplantation. These receptors all come from a male donor at least 60 years old who later had graft-versus-host disease after an allogeneic stem cell transplant.

The chain combines TRBV10-2 with TRBJ2-2, with a possible D match to TRBD2 (6 bases). The CDR3 is made up of 13 amino acids. V was cut by 8 bases and J by 5 bases, with 12 bases left in between. Germline values: CDR1 WSHSY, CDR2 SAAADI. The CDR3 loop is CASRKGRTGELFF. CDR3 bases: TGCGCCAGCCGGAAGGGGAGGACCGGGGAGCTGTTTTTT.

The chain recombines TRBV7-4 with TRBJ1-1, with D possibly matching TRBD1 (5 bases). Germline-derived CDR1 and CDR2 are SGHVT and SQSDAQ. The CDR3 has 15 residues. V dropped 3 bases and J dropped 4 bases, with 15 bases sitting between them. CDR3 amino acids: CASSLGDAGVTEAFF. CDR3 DNA: TGTGCCAGCAGCTTGGGTGACGCGGGGGTCACTGAAGCTTTCTTT.

This clone was found once. The V gene is TRBV12-3 or TRBV12-4, the J gene TRBJ1-1, with D uncertain. This CDR3 is built from 11 residues. The V gene lost 1 base and the J gene lost 3 bases, with 0 bases spanning the gap. For the CDR3, the DNA is TGTGCCAGCAGTTTAGACACTGAAGCTTTCTTT. This codes for CASSLDTEAFF.

The chain recombines TRBV27 with TRBJ1-4, with unresolved D. Germline-derived CDR1 and CDR2 are MNHEY and SMNVEV (reference sequence). This CDR3 has 13 residues. Trimming removed 10 bases from V and 0 bases from J, with 9 bases in between. CDR3 sequence reads: CATAATTNEKLFF. The DNA for the CDR3 is TGTGCCACAGCAGCGACAACTAATGAAAAACTGTTTTTT.

This clone was counted once. This chain joins TRBV5-1 and TRBJ1-6; 9 positions match TRBD1. CDR3 length: 14 amino acids. The J segment lost 9 bases and the V segment lost 4 bases, leaving 5 bases of the junction unmatched. Germline V gene data show CDR1 as SGHRS and CDR2 as YFSETQ. The CDR3 reads CASSPQGAPSPLHF. CDR3 DNA sequence: TGCGCCAGCAGCCCACAGGGGGCGCCTTCACCCCTCCACTTT.

This clone turned up a few times. The CDR3 loop is CASSQPPCEKTQYF. In DNA, the CDR3 is TGCGCCAGCAGCCAACCCCCCTGCGAAAAGACCCAGTACTTC. The chain employs TRBV4-3 and TRBJ2-5; D gene uncertain. The CDR3 is made up of 14 amino acids. Germline CDR1 and CDR2: LGHNA and YSLEER. Trimming cost V 2 bases and J 6 bases, with 13 bases left between them.

J is TRBJ2-7 and V is TRBV5-1; 11 nucleotides line up with TRBD2. The CDR3 covers 16 residues. Germline trimming cut 0 bases from V and 1 base from J; bases unmatched to any gene: 3. Germline lookup yields CDR1 SGHRS and CDR2 YFSETQ. The CDR3 sequence is CASSLELAGGSYEQYF. Written as DNA, the CDR3 is TGCGCCAGCAGCTTGGAGCTAGCGGGAGGTTCCTACGAGCAGTACTTC.

CDR3 sequence reads: CASSARRQGAGYGYTF. The CDR3 DNA reads TGTGCCAGTAGTGCGAGGAGACAGGGGGCCGGCTATGGCTACACCTTC. The chain couples TRBV19 to TRBJ1-2; 10 bases map to TRBD1. The germline V gene encodes CDR1 LNHDA and CDR2 SQIVND (reference sequence). The CDR3 is 16 amino acids. Unmatched junction bases numbered 10, after V lost 5 bases and J lost 4 bases.